Each of the 30 T cell receptor beta chains below was sequenced from the same sample in a study of shared clonotypes between healthy human individuals. Assay: immunoSEQ multiplex PCR; the TCRdb copy retains only in-frame clones and omits some. The sample has about 360,000 clones, 73% seen once. Material: memory CD4+ T cells sorted from blood. Documented subset: CD45RA-negative fraction. The receptors shown here come from a man younger than 45 in good health.

The chain uses TRBV28 and TRBJ1-5; D not resolved. Per germline, CDR1 MDHEN and CDR2 SYDVKM. The CDR3 has 11 residues. V was trimmed by 5 bases and J by 9 bases, leaving 8 bases between them. The CDR3 sequence is CASSLSRPQHF. The CDR3 nucleotides are TGTGCCAGCAGTCTGTCACGGCCCCAGCATTTT. Together with reference TRBV28 and TRBJ1-5, the CDR3 gives the full variable domain: DVKVTQSSRYLVKRTGEKVFLECVQDMDHENMFWYRQDPGLGLRLIYFSYDVKMKEKGDIPEGYSVSREKKERFSLILESASTNQTSMYLCASSLSRPQHFGDGTRLSIL.

The genes are TRBV2 and TRBJ2-7, with 8 positions matching TRBD1. The CDR3 is 15 residues long. Trimming removed 3 bases from V and 5 bases from J; junction bases left unmatched: 9. From germline, CDR1 is SNHLY and CDR2 FYNNEI. Here the CDR3 DNA reads TGTGCCAGCAGTGAGTTCTTCGGGACAGGCGACGAGCAGTACTTC. Translation: CASSEFFGTGDEQYF.

This clone was recorded a few times. The genes are TRBV7-8 and TRBJ1-2; a possible D gene is TRBD1 (5 bases). The CDR3 sequence is 17 residues long. Germline V gene data show CDR1 as SGHVS and CDR2 as FQNEAQ. With 0 bases removed from V and 0 bases from J, the gap between germline ends came to 14 bases. The CDR3 spells CASSLAETGAANYGYTF. Written as DNA, the CDR3 is TGTGCCAGCAGCTTAGCCGAAACAGGAGCAGCTAACTATGGCTACACCTTC.

This chain joins TRBV18 and TRBJ2-5; D may be TRBD2 (6 bases). The germline V gene encodes CDR1 KGHSH and CDR2 LQKENI. This CDR3 contains 13 residues. V lost 3 bases and J lost 4, with 9 bases in between. In nucleotides, the CDR3 is TGTGCCAGCTCACCCCGGAGGGGAGAGACCCAGTACTTC. Protein product: CASSPRRGETQYF.

The CDR3 DNA is TGTGCCAGCACGGGGACGGCTGTCTCGGTCTGGGATGGCTACACCTTC. It yields the protein CASTGTAVSVWDGYTF. The rearrangement joins TRBV9 to TRBJ1-2; tentative D call: TRBD1 (5 bases). The V gene lost 6 bases and the J gene lost 6 bases, with 24 bases spanning the gap. CDR1 and CDR2 (germline): SGDLS, YYNGEE. The length of the CDR3 is 16 residues.

The CDR3, as DNA: TGTGCCAGCAGTCCCTTCGACGGTTATAGCAATCAGCCCCAGCATTTT. The encoded protein is CASSPFDGYSNQPQHF. The chain carries TRBV28 and TRBJ1-5, with D unclear. V was shortened by 5 bases and J by 0 bases, with 14 bases between the two germline ends. Per germline, CDR1 MDHEN and CDR2 SYDVKM. The CDR3 length is 16 residues.

The V and J genes are TRBV4-1 and TRBJ1-4; D gene unclear. Germline V gene lookup returns CDR1 MGHRA and CDR2 YSYEKL. Between the trimmed V and J ends, which lost 8 bases and 0 bases, there was a span of 10 bases. The CDR3 runs 14 residues. CDR3 in amino acids: CASRTGSTNEKLFF. The DNA for the CDR3 is TGCGCCAGCCGGACGGGGTCAACTAATGAAAAACTGTTTTTT.

This chain uses TRBV5-1 with TRBJ2-3, with D unresolved. Germline V CDR1 and CDR2: SGHRS, YFSETQ. This CDR3 comprises 16 residues. Trimming removed 4 bases from V and 0 bases from J, with 15 bases in between. For the CDR3, the DNA is TGCGCCAGCAGCCCCGCGGTGGCGGTGAGCACAGATACGCAGTATTTT. It codes for CASSPAVAVSTDTQYF.

The gene calls are TRBV7-2 and TRBJ1-5, with D maybe TRBD1 (5 bases). The V gene's germline CDR1 is SGHTA and CDR2 FQGNSA. This CDR3 comprises 13 residues. Trimming took off 6 bases at V and 6 bases at J, with 12 bases between the two ends. This CDR3 is CASRGPGGQPQHF. The CDR3 DNA is TGTGCCAGCAGAGGTCCTGGGGGTCAGCCCCAGCATTTT.

This clone appeared a few times. Written as DNA, the CDR3 is TGTGCCAGCAGCGTAGGAAACGTGGGAGGCTCCTACAATGAGCAGTTCTTC. It encodes CASSVGNVGGSYNEQFF. The chain uses TRBV9 and TRBJ2-1, with D perhaps matching TRBD2 (6 bases). This CDR3 comprises 17 residues. Trimming pared 0 bases from V and 0 bases from J, leaving 13 bases between. Looked up from germline, CDR1 is SGDLS and CDR2 is YYNGEE.

The CDR3 spells CASSTGTGANYGYTF. The CDR3 DNA sequence: TGTGCCAGCAGCACCGGGACCGGCGCTAACTATGGCTACACCTTC. This chain links TRBV7-9 with TRBJ1-2, with a weak D call TRBD1 (5 bases). The CDR3 is 15 residues long. Trimming took off 5 bases at V and 0 bases at J, with 13 bases between the two ends. Germline CDR1 and CDR2: SEHNR and FQNEAQ (reference sequence).

In its sample, this clone was seen many times. The CDR3 reads CASSDSSESDEQYF. For the CDR3, the DNA is TGTGCCAGCAGTGACTCTAGCGAGTCCGACGAGCAGTACTTC. This chain connects TRBV28 to TRBJ2-7; D may be TRBD2 (6 bases). V lost 5 bases and J 5 bases, leaving 16 bases between the germline ends. Germline CDR1 MDHEN, CDR2 SYDVKM. The CDR3 extends over 14 amino acids. Drawing the rest from reference TRBV28 and TRBJ2-7, the complete variable domain is DVKVTQSSRYLVKRTGEKVFLECVQDMDHENMFWYRQDPGLGLRLIYFSYDVKMKEKGDIPEGYSVSREKKERFSLILESASTNQTSMYLCASSDSSESDEQYFGPGTRLTVT.

The chain has TRBV11-2 and TRBJ2-1, with 8 bases identical to TRBD2. Germline V gene lookup returns CDR1 SGHAT and CDR2 FQNNGV. CDR3 length: 14 residues. The junction had 7 bases not matched to a gene; V was cut back by 4 bases and J by 8 bases. CDR3 sequence reads: CASSSVAGYYEQFF. In DNA form, the CDR3 reads TGTGCCAGCAGCTCGGTAGCGGGGTACTATGAGCAGTTCTTC. The whole variable domain, filled in from reference TRBV11-2 and TRBJ2-1, reads EAGVAQSPRYKIIEKRQSVAFWCNPISGHATLYWYQQILGQGPKLLIQFQNNGVVDDSQLPKDRFSAERLKGVDSTLKIQPAKLEDSAVYLCASSSVAGYYEQFFGPGTRLTVL.

V and J are TRBV5-4 and TRBJ2-7; D is perhaps TRBD1 (5 bases). Germline values: CDR1 SGHNT, CDR2 YYREEE (reference sequence). V lost 2 bases and J lost 9, with 18 bases in between. The CDR3 is 14 amino acids. In DNA, the CDR3 is TGTGCCAGCAGCTTCGGGCAGGGTGGCATCGGGCAGTACTTC. It specifies CASSFGQGGIGQYF.

This chain joins TRBV19 and TRBJ2-1; weak D call: TRBD2 (5 bases). Between the trimmed V and J ends, which lost 3 bases and 1 base, there was a span of 10 bases. CDR1 LNHDA and CDR2 SQIVND come from the germline V gene (reference sequence). CDR3 size: 15 residues. The CDR3, as DNA: TGTGCCAGTAGTATTCCACTAGTGTCCTACAATGAGCAGTTCTTC. Translating gives CASSIPLVSYNEQFF.

This clone was seen only a few times. The genes are TRBV9 and TRBJ2-1; TRBD2 aligns across 11 bases. CDR1 and CDR2 (germline): SGDLS, YYNGEE. This CDR3 region has 16 residues. Trimming at V came to 4 bases and at J to 3 bases, leaving 6 bases not matched to a gene. CDR3 DNA: TGTGCCAGCAGCTTCATAGCGGGAGGGAACTACAATGAGCAGTTCTTC. It yields the protein CASSFIAGGNYNEQFF.

The chain combines TRBV11-2 with TRBJ2-5, with no clear D. Trimming removed 1 base at V and 2 bases at J, with 11 bases between. Germline loops: CDR1 SGHAT, CDR2 FQNNGV. This CDR3 contains 15 residues. CDR3 region: CASSLGTVVQETQYF. CDR3 bases: TGTGCCAGCAGCTTAGGGACGGTGGTTCAAGAGACCCAGTACTTC.

This chain uses TRBV19 with TRBJ2-1; 7 bases line up with TRBD2. This CDR3 is 16 amino acids long. J was trimmed by 10 bases and V by 3 bases; bases with no gene match: 15. Germline CDR1 and CDR2: LNHDA and SQIVND (reference sequence). This chain's CDR3 is CASSISASGGLLEQFF. The CDR3 DNA follows: TGTGCCAGTAGTATTAGTGCTAGCGGAGGATTATTGGAGCAGTTCTTC.

CDR3 bases: TGTGCCAGCCACCGAGACACCGGGGAGCTGTTTTTT. Protein sequence: CASHRDTGELFF. This chain joins TRBV6-5 and TRBJ2-2, with D uncertain. CDR1 is MNHEY, CDR2 SVGAGI, per germline. The CDR3 totals 12 residues. V gave up 8 bases and J gave up 3 bases, with 7 bases separating them.

The chain has TRBV2 and TRBJ1-1, with TRBD1 matching 9 bases. This CDR3 has 14 residues. Germline trimming cut 3 bases from V and 11 bases from J; bases unmatched to any gene: 10. Germline assignment: CDR1 SNHLY and CDR2 FYNNEI. The CDR3 bases are TGTGCCAGCAGTGAGGCGGGACAGGGAGGGGTGGCTTTCTTT. Encoded protein: CASSEAGQGGVAFF.

This clone was detected only a few times. The sample carries other DNA sequences with the same CDR3. The CDR3 loop reads CASSLQVGYEQYF. The CDR3 bases are TGCGCCAGCAGCTTGCAAGTGGGCTACGAGCAGTACTTC. The genes are TRBV5-1 and TRBJ2-7; D ambiguous. Between the trimmed V and J ends, which lost 1 base and 3 bases, there was a span of 8 bases. Germline CDR1 reads SGHRS; CDR2 reads YFSETQ. The CDR3 runs 13 residues.

The chain employs TRBV30 and TRBJ1-6; maybe TRBD1 (5 bases). Germline V gene sequence: CDR1 GTSNPN, CDR2 SVGIG (reference sequence). The CDR3 covers 17 residues. The V end lost 4 bases, the J end lost 7 bases, and 23 bases lay between the germline ends. The CDR3 DNA reads as TGTGCCTGGACCGTTGCCAGGGTGAGGACGAGCAATTCACCCCTCCACTTT. This translates into CAWTVARVRTSNSPLHF. Combining the CDR3 with reference TRBV30 and TRBJ1-6 gives the whole variable domain SQTIHQWPATLVQPVGSPLSLECTVEGTSNPNLYWYRQAAGRGLQLLFYSVGIGQISSEVPQNLSASRPQDRQFILSSKKLLLSDSGFYLCAWTVARVRTSNSPLHFGNGTRLTVT.

This clone was detected only once. The rearrangement joins TRBV9 to TRBJ2-5, with D unclear. Germline-derived CDR1 and CDR2 are SGDLS and YYNGEE. This CDR3 spans 14 amino acids. V shed 3 bases and J shed 0 bases, with 9 bases lying between them. CDR3 in DNA: TGTGCCAGCAGCGCGAAGGGTTACCAAGAGACCCAGTACTTC. This encodes CASSAKGYQETQYF.

Only a few counts were recorded for this clone. The J gene is TRBJ2-7, the V gene TRBV7-8; 7 bases map to TRBD1. Germline V gene data show CDR1 as SGHVS and CDR2 as FQNEAQ. After removal of 5 bases from V and 3 bases from J, the junction contained 7 bases not matched to a gene. The CDR3 loop spans 14 amino acids. The DNA for the CDR3 is TGTGCCAGCAGCCTCGGGACAGCGAACTACGAGCAGTACTTC. Translating gives CASSLGTANYEQYF.

This sequence joins TRBV7-9 and TRBJ1-1; D ambiguous. The CDR3 has 14 amino acids. With 1 base removed from V and 4 bases from J, the gap between germline ends came to 10 bases. Germline V gene lookup returns CDR1 SEHNR and CDR2 FQNEAQ (reference sequence). The CDR3 loop reads CASSLDLVVTEAFF. The CDR3 coding sequence is TGTGCCAGCAGCTTAGATCTAGTGGTCACTGAAGCTTTCTTT.

This chain connects TRBV2 to TRBJ2-7; D uncertain. Trimming pared 1 base from V and 7 bases from J, leaving 5 bases between. Germline CDR1 is SNHLY and CDR2 is FYNNEI. The CDR3 covers 11 residues. CDR3 bases: TGTGCCAGCAGTGAAGGCGAGGAGCAGTACTTC. Its protein product is CASSEGEEQYF.

As regards this clone: This sample includes further DNA sequences coding for the same CDR3. CDR3 bases: TGTGCCAGCAGCTTAGGAGATACGCAGTATTTT. It is translated as CASSLGDTQYF. The chain uses TRBV11-2 and TRBJ2-3; D is unresolved. CDR3 length: 11 amino acids. Germline V gene sequence: CDR1 SGHAT, CDR2 FQNNGV. V dropped 1 base and J dropped 5 bases, with 1 base sitting between them.

The gene calls are TRBV7-2 and TRBJ2-7, with D possibly matching TRBD1 (6 bases). Germline V lookup: CDR1 SGHTA, CDR2 FQGNSA. The length of the CDR3 is 13 residues. V was trimmed by 6 bases and J by 2 bases, leaving 11 bases between them. The CDR3, as DNA: TGTGCCAGCAGTACGACAGGTCCCTACGAGCAGTACTTC. It is translated as CASSTTGPYEQYF.

The rearrangement links TRBV28 to TRBJ2-3, with D perhaps matching TRBD1 (5 bases). CDR1 is MDHEN, CDR2 SYDVKM, per germline. With 8 bases removed from V and 2 bases from J, the gap between germline ends came to 11 bases. The CDR3 contains 13 residues. CDR3 sequence reads: CASLGHPTDTQYF. The DNA for the CDR3 is TGTGCCAGCCTCGGACACCCCACAGATACGCAGTATTTT.

The rearrangement links TRBV4-3 to TRBJ2-5, with 7 nucleotides matching TRBD2. The trim removed 4 bases at V and 4 bases at J, leaving 12 bases unmatched. Germline V lookup: CDR1 LGHNA, CDR2 YSLEER. The CDR3 is 16 amino acids. The CDR3 DNA is TGCGCCAGCAGCCGAGGCGGGAGTAACCGGGGAGAGACCCAGTACTTC. Its translation: CASSRGGSNRGETQYF.